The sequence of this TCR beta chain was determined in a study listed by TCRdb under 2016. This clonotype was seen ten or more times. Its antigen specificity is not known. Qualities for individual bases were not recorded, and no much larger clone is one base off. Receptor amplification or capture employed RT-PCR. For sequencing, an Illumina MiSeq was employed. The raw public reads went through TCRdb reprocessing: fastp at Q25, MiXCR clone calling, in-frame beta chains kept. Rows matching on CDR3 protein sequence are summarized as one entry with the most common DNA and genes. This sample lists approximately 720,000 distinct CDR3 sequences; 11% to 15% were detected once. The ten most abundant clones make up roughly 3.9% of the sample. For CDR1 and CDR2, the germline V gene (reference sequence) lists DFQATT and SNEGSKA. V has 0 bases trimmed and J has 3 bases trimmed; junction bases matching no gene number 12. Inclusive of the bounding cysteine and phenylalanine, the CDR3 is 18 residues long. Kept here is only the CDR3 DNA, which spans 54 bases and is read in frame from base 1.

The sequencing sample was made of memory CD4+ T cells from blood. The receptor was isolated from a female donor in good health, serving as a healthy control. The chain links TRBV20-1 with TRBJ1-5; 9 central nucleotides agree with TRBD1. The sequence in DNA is TGCAGTGCTAGAGATCTAAAAGGGACAGGGTACGACAATCAGCCCCAGCATTTT. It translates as CSARDLKGTGYDNQPQHF.